The T cell receptor beta chain under discussion was sequenced for a study of T cells in localized non-small cell lung cancer. Regarding the study as a whole: Among the top 100 tumor clones, a median approximately 60 appeared in adjacent lung.

Looked up from germline, CDR1 is MNHNS and CDR2 is SASEGT. The CDR3 totals 13 residues. Trimming stripped 6 bases from V and 4 bases from J, with 12 bases between. This clone was counted between two and nine times. No antigen is known for it. Using immunoSEQ multiplex PCR, the repertoire was profiled, and TCRdb retains in-frame clones only, with some absent. The profile covers about 54,000 clones, with about 85% appearing a single time and just under 20% taken by the ten largest. The sequence was obtained from a female donor of 60 years or more with stage II squamous cell lung carcinoma. The chain carries TRBV6-1 and TRBJ1-1; D ambiguous. Sequenced here: peripheral blood, sampled before any cancer treatment. CDR3 loop: CASRRDLATEAFF. The CDR3 DNA follows: TGTGCCAGCAGGAGAGACCTGGCCACTGAAGCTTTCTTT.